Shown below are 27 T cell receptor beta chains from a single sample sequenced in a study of blood T cell repertoires in COVID-19. Assay: immunoSEQ multiplex PCR; the TCRdb copy retains only in-frame clones and omits some. The sample contains around 100,000 clones, less than 90% of which appear only once. Sequencing used peripheral blood. Receptor source: an elderly man with acute or convalescent COVID-19.

CDR3: CASSLAGTGGTDTQYF. The DNA for the CDR3 is TGTGCCAGCAGCCTCGCCGGGACAGGGGGCACAGATACGCAGTATTTT. The chain has TRBV5-8 and TRBJ2-3; 10 nucleotides agree with TRBD1. Losses at the gene ends were 4 bases for V and 1 base for J; bases not matched to a gene: 6. This CDR3 has 16 amino acids. Per germline, CDR1 SGHTS and CDR2 YDEGEE.

This clone was recorded once. The chain couples TRBV30 to TRBJ2-2, with D possibly TRBD2 on 6 matching bases. V shed 0 bases and J shed 1 base, with 12 bases lying between them. The CDR3 loop spans 16 amino acids. The germline V gene encodes CDR1 GTSNPN and CDR2 SVGIG (reference sequence). The CDR3 DNA reads TGTGCCTGGAGTGTAGGGTTAGCGGAGAACACCGGGGAGCTGTTTTTT. Protein product: CAWSVGLAENTGELFF.

The V and J genes are TRBV5-1 and TRBJ2-1; TRBD2 is a possible D gene (5 bases). Germline lookup yields CDR1 SGHRS and CDR2 YFSETQ. Trimming pared 3 bases from V and 5 bases from J, leaving 12 bases between. The CDR3 has 14 amino acids. DNA of the CDR3: TGCGCCAGCAGCTCCGGGAATCGGGACAATGAGCAGTTCTTC. Its protein is CASSSGNRDNEQFF.

The chain uses TRBV6-5 and TRBJ1-1, with 8 bases aligning to TRBD1. With V trimmed by 3 bases and J by 8 bases, 14 bases remained unmatched. The CDR3 has 16 residues. Germline CDR1 is MNHEY and CDR2 is SVGAGI. The CDR3 bases are TGTGCCAGCAGTTATACCCAGGGGGCCAGAACCGCAGAAGCTTTCTTT. Amino acid sequence: CASSYTQGARTAEAFF.

This chain links TRBV24-1 with TRBJ2-1, with 7 bases aligning to TRBD2. The CDR3 has 17 amino acids. Germline V CDR1 and CDR2: KGHDR, SFDVKD. With V trimmed by 4 bases and J by 8 bases, 16 bases remained unmatched. This CDR3 reads CATSDAGGGVSQHEQFF. The CDR3, as DNA: TGTGCCACCAGTGACGCCGGGGGAGGGGTGTCACAGCATGAGCAGTTCTTC.

The V call is TRBV19, the J call TRBJ1-2, with 9 bases fitting TRBD1. Germline lookup yields CDR1 LNHDA and CDR2 SQIVND (reference sequence). The CDR3 is 16 residues long. Germline trimming cut 0 bases from V and 5 bases from J; bases unmatched to any gene: 7. The CDR3 DNA sequence: TGTGCCAGTAGTATAGATTCGGGACAGGGCAGATATGGCTACACCTTC. Amino acid sequence: CASSIDSGQGRYGYTF.

The chain carries TRBV12-3 or TRBV12-4 and TRBJ2-1, with D tentatively TRBD1 (5 bases). The CDR3 has 12 amino acids. V lost 6 bases to trimming and J lost 8 bases, with 11 bases between them. CDR3 nucleotides: TGTGCCAGCAGCTCCCAGGGCGATGAGCAGTTCTTC. Translation: CASSSQGDEQFF.

CDR3 in DNA: TGTGCCAGCACCCGCGGTCCCCGCCAAGAGACCCAGTACTTC. Amino acid sequence: CASTRGPRQETQYF. The V call is TRBV5-6, the J call TRBJ2-5; D not certain. The CDR3 spans 14 residues. V was pared by 6 bases and J by 1 base, with 13 bases between. Germline CDR1 is SGHDT and CDR2 is YYEEEE.

V is TRBV11-2 and J is TRBJ2-7; 9 bases fit TRBD1. Unmatched junction bases numbered 10, after V lost 5 bases and J lost 5 bases. This CDR3 is 15 amino acids long. The germline gives CDR1 SGHAT, CDR2 FQNNGV. The CDR3 bases are TGTGCCAGCAGCCATTACAGGGGGCGCAGGGACGAGCAGTACTTC. Amino acid sequence: CASSHYRGRRDEQYF.

The chain is built from TRBV6-2 or TRBV6-3 and TRBJ2-3, with 13 nucleotides matching TRBD2. V was pared by 6 bases and J by 4 bases, with 4 bases of the junction left unmatched. Looked up from germline, CDR1 is MNHEY and CDR2 is SVGEGT. The CDR3 covers 15 residues. The CDR3, as DNA: TGTGCCAGCAGCCAACTAGCGGGAGGGGCAGATACGCAGTATTTT. Residues: CASSQLAGGADTQYF.

The genes are TRBV6-5 and TRBJ1-6; D unclear. V dropped 4 bases and J dropped 7 bases, with 5 bases sitting between them. CDR3 length: 12 residues. Germline assignment: CDR1 MNHEY and CDR2 SVGAGI. The CDR3 loop reads CASSWANSPLHF. CDR3 in DNA: TGTGCCAGCAGTTGGGCGAATTCACCCCTCCACTTT.

The gene calls are TRBV28 and TRBJ2-7, with 8 bases aligning to TRBD1. The CDR3 covers 13 residues. The trim removed 8 bases at V and 2 bases at J, leaving 5 bases unmatched. Germline CDR1 is MDHEN and CDR2 is SYDVKM. Here the CDR3 reads CASRTGLAYEQYF. In DNA, the CDR3 is TGTGCCAGCCGGACAGGGTTGGCCTACGAGCAGTACTTC.

This sequence joins TRBV12-3 or TRBV12-4 and TRBJ1-4; no firm D call. The CDR3 covers 13 residues. V was shortened by 4 bases and J by 8 bases, with 11 bases between the two germline ends. In DNA form, the CDR3 reads TGTGCCAGCAGTTGGTCAGGCGACGAAAAACTGTTTTTT. As protein: CASSWSGDEKLFF.

The V call is TRBV6-5, the J call TRBJ1-2; D remains ambiguous. V shed 7 bases and J shed 8 bases, with 14 bases lying between them. The CDR3 has 12 residues. Germline assignment: CDR1 MNHEY and CDR2 SVGAGI. This CDR3 is CASKGEGRGYTF. As DNA, the CDR3 is TGTGCCAGCAAGGGAGAAGGGCGCGGCTACACCTTC.

The chain has TRBV28 and TRBJ2-7, with D possibly TRBD1 on 5 matching bases. Germline loops: CDR1 MDHEN, CDR2 SYDVKM. Trimming left V 8 bases short and J 3 bases short, with 20 bases between. The CDR3 runs 15 residues. The CDR3 DNA sequence: TGTGCCAGCGGTCAGGGTCCTGGGTTTGACTACGAGCAGTACTTC. It encodes CASGQGPGFDYEQYF. Using reference TRBV28 and TRBJ2-7 for the parts outside the CDR3, the full variable domain is DVKVTQSSRYLVKRTGEKVFLECVQDMDHENMFWYRQDPGLGLRLIYFSYDVKMKEKGDIPEGYSVSREKKERFSLILESASTNQTSMYLCASGQGPGFDYEQYFGPGTRLTVT.

The rearrangement joins TRBV27 to TRBJ1-5, with 7 bases matching TRBD1. Germline-derived CDR1 and CDR2 are MNHEY and SMNVEV (reference sequence). The ends lost 2 bases at V and 5 bases at J; junction bases unmatched: 6. The CDR3 extends over 15 amino acids. CDR3 nucleotide sequence: TGTGCCAGCAGTTTAGGGCCAGGGGGTGATCAGCCCCAGCATTTT. Encoded protein: CASSLGPGGDQPQHF.

The genes are TRBV3-1 (or the pseudogene TRBV3-2) and TRBJ2-1; 7 positions match TRBD1. The CDR3 is 16 residues long. The germline V gene encodes CDR1 LGHDT and CDR2 YNNKEL (reference sequence). V was pared by 4 bases and J by 0 bases, with 6 bases of the junction left unmatched. The CDR3 nucleotides read TGTGCCAGCAGCCGCCGGACAGGCAGCTCCTACAATGAGCAGTTCTTC. This sequence encodes CASSRRTGSSYNEQFF.

A few counts support this clone. The rearrangement links TRBV6-5 to TRBJ2-7, with 8 bases lining up with TRBD1. Germline lookup yields CDR1 MNHEY and CDR2 SVGAGI. V lost 5 bases, J lost 5 bases, and 8 bases stayed unmatched. The CDR3 length is 14 residues. The CDR3 sequence: CASSPDRDRNEQYF. The CDR3 bases are TGTGCCAGCAGTCCGGACAGGGATCGCAACGAGCAGTACTTC.

In DNA form, the CDR3 reads TGCGCCGGCCACAGGGCCTGTGAGGACGAGCAGTACTTC. Translation gives CAGHRACEDEQYF. The chain has TRBV10-1 and TRBJ2-7, with D tentatively TRBD1 (6 bases). The V gene's germline CDR1 is WNHNN and CDR2 SYGVQD (reference sequence). V lost 11 bases and J lost 5, with 19 bases in between. This CDR3 spans 13 amino acids.

This clone has a single count. The chain combines TRBV29-1 with TRBJ1-1, with D perhaps TRBD1 (6 bases). There are 14 residues in the CDR3. CDR1 and CDR2 (germline): SQVTM, ANQGSEA. Trimming removed 3 bases from V and 4 bases from J, with 15 bases in between. The CDR3 DNA sequence: TGCAGCGTTGATTCTTTTGGCAGGGGCACTGAAGCTTTCTTT. It is translated as CSVDSFGRGTEAFF.

This chain connects TRBV2 to TRBJ2-1; possible D gene TRBD1, 6 bases. Deletions cut 5 bases from V and 4 bases from J, with 9 bases between. The CDR3 runs to 13 residues. Germline CDR1 SNHLY, CDR2 FYNNEI. For the CDR3, the DNA is TGTGCCAGCAGTACGGACAGATACAATGAGCAGTTCTTC. This translates into CASSTDRYNEQFF.

V gene TRBV7-9 combines with J gene TRBJ2-2; TRBD2 agrees at 8 bases. Germline CDR1 reads SEHNR; CDR2 reads FQNEAQ (reference sequence). J lost 7 bases, V lost 7 bases, and 11 bases had no gene match. The CDR3 covers 15 residues. This CDR3 is CASTLDGRAGGELFF. CDR3 DNA sequence: TGTGCCAGCACCCTTGACGGGAGGGCAGGCGGGGAGCTGTTTTTT.

This clone was seen once. This rearrangement joins TRBV19 to TRBJ2-7; a weak D match, TRBD1 (5 bases). V lost 5 bases and J lost 4, with 9 bases in between. Germline V lookup: CDR1 LNHDA, CDR2 SQIVND (reference sequence). The CDR3 runs to 12 residues. The CDR3 loop is CASSGRGYEQYF. As DNA, the CDR3 is TGTGCCAGTAGTGGAAGGGGTTACGAGCAGTACTTC.

The chain has TRBV25-1 and TRBJ2-1; 12 bases are a match to TRBD2. This CDR3 is built from 15 residues. The germline gives CDR1 MGHDK, CDR2 SYGVNS. The junction had 6 bases not matched to a gene; V was cut back by 5 bases and J by 7 bases. The CDR3 DNA follows: TGTGCCAGCAGTCCGGCTAGCGGGAGGGAAAATGAGCAGTTCTTC. Its protein is CASSPASGRENEQFF.

The count of this clone is one. The rearrangement joins TRBV6-2 or TRBV6-3 to TRBJ2-7; D not certain. Germline loops: CDR1 MNHEY, CDR2 SVGEGT. The length of the CDR3 is 16 residues. V lost 0 bases and J 2 bases, leaving 14 bases between the germline ends. The CDR3 coding sequence is TGTGCCAGCAGTTACTCTGAACTTCCTCACGCCTACGAGCAGTACTTC. Translated: CASSYSELPHAYEQYF.

The rearrangement joins TRBV11-3 to TRBJ2-2; TRBD2 aligns across 8 bases. The CDR3 sequence is 14 residues long. Germline loops: CDR1 SGHNT, CDR2 YENEEA. The V segment lost 3 bases and the J segment 5 bases; nucleotides outside the gene matches: 2. The CDR3 nucleotides read TGTGCCAGCAGCTTCCGGGAGGGGACCGGGGAGCTGTTTTTT. This encodes CASSFREGTGELFF.

This clone was found once. The chain couples TRBV23-1 to TRBJ2-6; the match to TRBD1 covers 8 bases. TRBV23-1 has ORF status, its function being uncertain. The ends lost 9 bases at V and 0 bases at J; junction bases unmatched: 4. The CDR3 totals 15 residues. The DNA of the CDR3 is TGCGCCAGGGGGACAGGTTCCTCTGGGGCCAACGTCCTGACTTTC. Amino acids: CARGTGSSGANVLTF.